The 9 T cell receptor beta chains in this list originate from one sample, sequenced in a study of T-cell memory formation after mild COVID-19. TCRdb used MiXCR to reprocess the 5' RACE reads, holding one entry per CDR3 protein. The sample has under 85,000 distinct CDR3 sequences; around 14% are singletons. The specimen sequenced was PBMCs or a T cell subset sorted from them (not recorded which). The receptors derive from an adult woman who had mild COVID-19 (a few samples of this study predate the infection). Cell type and time point are not known.

CDR3 nucleotides: TGCAGTGCTAGAGATCTAGCGGGGGCCCGCACAGATACGCAGTATTTT. Protein: CSARDLAGARTDTQYF. This chain joins TRBV20-1 and TRBJ2-3, with TRBD2 identical over 10 bases. The junction had 4 bases not matched to a gene; V was cut back by 0 bases and J by 1 base. Per germline, CDR1 DFQATT and CDR2 SNEGSKA (reference sequence). CDR3 length equals 16 residues.

This chain connects TRBV18 to TRBJ2-1, with 9 bases lining up with TRBD1. The ends lost 4 bases at V and 2 bases at J; junction bases unmatched: 3. The CDR3 has 15 amino acids. The germline V gene encodes CDR1 KGHSH and CDR2 LQKENI. The CDR3 is CASSRGTGPYNEQFF. The CDR3 DNA follows: TGTGCCAGCTCACGGGGGACAGGGCCCTACAATGAGCAGTTCTTC.

This clonotype was seen a few times. The chain's CDR3 is CASSTGPRGNDTQYF. The CDR3 coding sequence is TGTGCCAGCAGCACCGGACCGCGGGGGAACGATACGCAGTATTTT. This sequence joins TRBV7-9 and TRBJ2-3, with 7 nucleotides matching TRBD2. Germline assignment: CDR1 SEHNR and CDR2 FQNEAQ (reference sequence). The CDR3 length is 15 residues. V dropped 5 bases and J dropped 6; count of bases not matched to a gene: 11.

This clonotype was observed a handful of times. V and J are TRBV7-9 and TRBJ2-3; 10 nucleotides match TRBD2. Germline assignment: CDR1 SEHNR and CDR2 FQNEAQ (reference sequence). CDR3 length: 18 amino acids. V gave up 3 bases and J gave up 4 bases; unmatched junction bases: 13. Here the CDR3 DNA reads TGTGCCAGCAGCTTTGGTTGGGCTAGCGGGAGTGGAGCAGATACGCAGTATTTT. Encoded protein: CASSFGWASGSGADTQYF. The complete variable domain, with remaining parts taken from reference TRBV7-9 and TRBJ2-3, reads DTGVSQNPRHKITKRGQNVTFRCDPISEHNRLYWYRQTLGQGPEFLTYFQNEAQLEKSRLLSDRFSAERPKGSFSTLEIQRTEQGDSAMYLCASSFGWASGSGADTQYFGPGTRLTVL.

This clonotype showed up just a few times. The V gene is TRBV4-2, the J gene TRBJ2-7; D is possibly TRBD2 (6 bases). The germline V gene encodes CDR1 LGHNA and CDR2 YNFKEQ. V shed 1 base and J shed 4 bases, with 14 bases lying between them. CDR3 length: 15 amino acids. The CDR3 DNA is TGTGCCAGCAGCCAAGCGCCTAGCGCAGGATACGAGCAGTACTTC. Translating gives CASSQAPSAGYEQYF.

The V and J genes are TRBV9 and TRBJ1-2; possible D gene TRBD1, 5 bases. Trimming took off 0 bases at V and 6 bases at J, with 15 bases between the two ends. The CDR3 runs to 15 residues. The V gene's germline CDR1 is SGDLS and CDR2 YYNGEE. The CDR3 DNA reads as TGTGCCAGCAGCGTAGACGATTCAGGGTATGATGGCTACACCTTC. It yields the protein CASSVDDSGYDGYTF.

The chain links TRBV5-1 to TRBJ2-7; the match to TRBD1 covers 9 bases. CDR3 length equals 15 residues. With V trimmed by 3 bases and J by 2 bases, 6 bases remained unmatched. Germline CDR1 SGHRS, CDR2 YFSETQ. The CDR3 protein is CASSYGQGNPYEQYF. CDR3 nucleotides: TGCGCCAGCAGCTATGGACAGGGGAATCCCTACGAGCAGTACTTC.

This clonotype was recorded many times. The J gene is TRBJ2-1, the V gene TRBV4-3; D gene uncertain. V dropped 0 bases and J dropped 0 bases, with 12 bases sitting between them. The CDR3 runs 17 residues. Germline assignment: CDR1 LGHNA and CDR2 YSLEER. CDR3 protein: CASSQDQRTGSYNEQFF. The CDR3 coding sequence is TGCGCCAGCAGCCAAGATCAGAGGACGGGCTCCTACAATGAGCAGTTCTTC.

This clonotype was counted between two and nine times. The chain joins TRBV5-1 to TRBJ2-7, with D hard to call. The length of the CDR3 is 16 residues. Trimming stripped 0 bases from V and 0 bases from J, with 13 bases between. The V gene's germline CDR1 is SGHRS and CDR2 YFSETQ. CDR3 in DNA: TGCGCCAGCAGCTTGGACCCCAAGGCTAGCTCCTACGAGCAGTACTTC. Translated: CASSLDPKASSYEQYF.